These 28 T cell receptor beta chains were sequenced from one sample in a study of Ad26.COV2.S vaccination and SARS-CoV-2 variants. Profiled with immunoSEQ multiplex PCR; TCRdb holds only in-frame clones, not every one. The data show about 98,000 clones, around 80% seen once. The input for sequencing was peripheral blood, taken after recovery from COVID-19. Receptor source: a human donor who had recovered from COVID-19.

The chain recombines TRBV3-1 (or the pseudogene TRBV3-2) with TRBJ2-2; perhaps TRBD1 as D (5 bases). The germline CDR1 and CDR2 sequences are LGHDT and YNNKEL (reference sequence). The CDR3 contains 16 residues. Trimming left V 5 bases short and J 3 bases short, with 16 bases between. CDR3 amino acids: CASSKQGWQDTGELFF. CDR3 nucleotide sequence: TGTGCCAGCAGCAAGCAGGGTTGGCAGGACACCGGGGAGCTGTTTTTT.

The chain combines TRBV3-1 (or the pseudogene TRBV3-2) with TRBJ1-4; D possibly corresponds to TRBD1 (6 bases). The germline V gene has CDR1 LGHDT and CDR2 YNNKEL (reference sequence). Trimming cost V 4 bases and J 0 bases, with 6 bases left between them. The CDR3 length is 14 residues. CDR3 region: CASSRQATNEKLFF. The DNA of the CDR3 is TGTGCCAGCAGCCGACAGGCAACTAATGAAAAACTGTTTTTT.

The chain has TRBV27 and TRBJ2-3, with 7 bases lining up with TRBD2. Trimming at V came to 3 bases and at J to 2 bases, leaving 5 bases not matched to a gene. The CDR3 spans 15 residues. The V gene's germline CDR1 is MNHEY and CDR2 SMNVEV (reference sequence). CDR3 sequence (DNA): TGTGCCAGCAGTTTTGGGCTAGCGGACACAGATACGCAGTATTTT. Its protein product is CASSFGLADTDTQYF.

The CDR3 loop is CASSMRGGAGTGELFF. CDR3 DNA: TGTGCCAGTAGTATGCGTGGGGGGGCCGGGACCGGGGAGCTGTTTTTT. The V and J genes are TRBV19 and TRBJ2-2; D perhaps matches TRBD2 (7 bases). V gave up 3 bases and J gave up 5 bases, with 16 bases separating them. CDR1 is LNHDA and CDR2 is SQIVND in the germline V gene (reference sequence). There are 16 residues in the CDR3. Combining the CDR3 with reference TRBV19 and TRBJ2-2 gives the whole variable domain DGGITQSPKYLFRKEGQNVTLSCEQNLNHDAMYWYRQDPGQGLRLIYYSQIVNDFQKGDIAEGYSVSREKKESFPLTVTSAQKNPTAFYLCASSMRGGAGTGELFFGEGSRLTVL.

The V and J genes are TRBV7-2 and TRBJ2-2; a weak D match, TRBD2 (5 bases). The V gene's germline CDR1 is SGHTA and CDR2 FQGNSA. The ends were cut back, 6 bases at V and 8 bases at J, with 7 bases in the middle. This CDR3 comprises 11 residues. The DNA for the CDR3 is TGTGCCAGCAGGGGGAGAGGGGAGCTGTTTTTT. It specifies CASRGRGELFF.

The chain couples TRBV11-2 to TRBJ2-7; 7 bases map to TRBD1. V lost 4 bases and J lost 2; bases outside the gene matches: 8. CDR1 and CDR2 from the germline V gene are SGHAT and FQNNGV. CDR3 length: 15 amino acids. As DNA, the CDR3 is TGTGCCAGCAGCTCAGATCGACAGGGAACCTACGAGCAGTACTTC. Protein sequence: CASSSDRQGTYEQYF.

The gene calls are TRBV28 and TRBJ2-7; 7 bases map to TRBD1. J lost 1 base, V lost 6 bases, and 9 bases had no gene match. From germline, CDR1 is MDHEN and CDR2 SYDVKM. The CDR3 sequence is 15 residues long. The CDR3 is CASRPATGISYEQYF. The CDR3 DNA is TGTGCCAGCAGGCCGGCGACAGGGATTTCCTACGAGCAGTACTTC.

The genes are TRBV30 and TRBJ1-5; maybe TRBD1 (6 bases). The V gene's germline CDR1 is GTSNPN and CDR2 SVGIG (reference sequence). The CDR3 is made up of 13 amino acids. V dropped 4 bases and J dropped 12 bases, with 19 bases sitting between them. CDR3 loop: CAWNNGGRSDQHF. The CDR3 nucleotides read TGTGCCTGGAACAATGGGGGGCGCAGTGACCAGCATTTT.

The rearrangement links TRBV28 to TRBJ1-1, with TRBD1 as a possible D gene (5 bases). The CDR3 length is 13 residues. Trimming removed 6 bases at V and 8 bases at J, with 16 bases between. Germline lookup yields CDR1 MDHEN and CDR2 SYDVKM. The CDR3 loop reads CASSPVGGGEAFF. CDR3 sequence (DNA): TGTGCCAGCAGCCCCGTCGGGGGGGGAGAAGCTTTCTTT.

This chain connects TRBV5-4 to TRBJ2-5, with 7 positions matching TRBD1. The CDR3 contains 13 residues. CDR1 SGHNT and CDR2 YYREEE come from the germline V gene (reference sequence). V lost 4 bases, J lost 5 bases, and 5 bases stayed unmatched. CDR3 protein: CASSNDRDETQYF. CDR3 DNA sequence: TGTGCCAGCAGCAACGACAGGGACGAGACCCAGTACTTC.

The CDR3 reads CASSLGPPRQGAGANVLTF. The CDR3 nucleotides read TGCGCCAGCAGCTTGGGGCCCCCGCGACAGGGAGCCGGGGCCAACGTCCTGACTTTC. V is TRBV5-1 and J is TRBJ2-6; 7 bases match TRBD1. This CDR3 contains 19 residues. Trimming at V came to 0 bases and at J to 4 bases, leaving 13 bases not matched to a gene. CDR1 and CDR2 from the germline V gene are SGHRS and YFSETQ.

The J gene is TRBJ2-1, the V gene TRBV6-2 or TRBV6-3; TRBD1 aligns across 7 bases. The CDR3 consists of 13 residues. Looked up from germline, CDR1 is MNHEY and CDR2 is SVGEGT. V lost 4 bases and J lost 5; bases outside the gene matches: 2. CDR3 residues: CASSWTGDNEQFF. In DNA form, the CDR3 reads TGTGCCAGCAGTTGGACAGGAGACAATGAGCAGTTCTTC.

The chain combines TRBV5-5 with TRBJ1-1; 7 bases map to TRBD1. The ends lost 3 bases at V and 5 bases at J; junction bases unmatched: 13. Germline CDR1 is SGHKS and CDR2 is YYEKEE (reference sequence). This CDR3 has 16 residues. CDR3 region: CASSSYRGSSATEAFF. The CDR3 DNA is TGTGCCAGCAGCTCATACAGGGGTTCGTCGGCTACTGAAGCTTTCTTT.

The chain has TRBV4-3 and TRBJ1-1; tentatively, D is TRBD1 (5 bases). Germline V lookup: CDR1 LGHNA, CDR2 YSLEER. V was trimmed by 1 base and J by 0 bases, leaving 12 bases between them. The CDR3 covers 16 residues. The CDR3 DNA reads as TGCGCCAGCAGCCAAGTTCCAGGGCTAATGAACACTGAAGCTTTCTTT. Protein product: CASSQVPGLMNTEAFF.

V gene TRBV7-6 combines with J gene TRBJ2-3; D is perhaps TRBD1 (6 bases). CDR3 length: 16 amino acids. Germline loops: CDR1 SGHVS, CDR2 FNYEAQ. Trimming took off 1 base at V and 2 bases at J, with 13 bases between the two ends. Written as DNA, the CDR3 is TGTGCCAGCAGCTTAGTTCCGCCAGGGGTCACAGATACGCAGTATTTT. Encoded protein: CASSLVPPGVTDTQYF.

This chain links TRBV13 with TRBJ2-7; 8 bases line up with TRBD2. Germline lookup yields CDR1 PRHDT and CDR2 FYEKMQ (reference sequence). The CDR3 spans 13 residues. J lost 2 bases, V lost 5 bases, and 2 bases had no gene match. CDR3 DNA: TGTGCCAGCAGCGTGACTAGCGCCTACGAGCAGTACTTC. As protein: CASSVTSAYEQYF.

The CDR3 loop reads CASMDRYEQYF. DNA of the CDR3: TGTGCCAGCATGGATCGCTACGAGCAGTACTTC. This sequence joins TRBV6-5 and TRBJ2-7; no clear D. The length of the CDR3 is 11 residues. V shed 7 bases and J shed 3 bases, with 7 bases lying between them. Looked up from germline, CDR1 is MNHEY and CDR2 is SVGAGI.

Remarks on this clone: The junction differs from germline at one of its ends, possibly a read error. The rearrangement joins TRBV28 to TRBJ1-2, with D uncertain. The CDR3 extends over 13 amino acids. Looked up from germline, CDR1 is MDHEN and CDR2 is SYDVKM. The CDR3 DNA reads TGTGCCAGCAGGACTAGGGTATCCTATGACTACACCTTC. It yields the protein CASRTRVSYDYTF.

This clone was counted once. The J gene is TRBJ2-5, the V gene TRBV3-1 (or the pseudogene TRBV3-2); D not certain. The germline V gene has CDR1 LGHDT and CDR2 YNNKEL (reference sequence). The V gene lost 8 bases and the J gene lost 3 bases, with 16 bases spanning the gap. The CDR3 has 14 amino acids. CDR3 amino acids: CASQAHGFEETQYF. The CDR3 DNA follows: TGTGCCAGCCAGGCTCATGGATTCGAAGAGACCCAGTACTTC.

The rearrangement uses TRBV28 and TRBJ1-4, with D maybe TRBD1 (5 bases). With 3 bases removed from V and 4 bases from J, the gap between germline ends came to 21 bases. The germline CDR1 and CDR2 sequences are MDHEN and SYDVKM. This CDR3 region has 18 residues. Written as DNA, the CDR3 is TGTGCCAGCAGTTTTCAACAGGCCGGAGTTTATGATAATGAAAAACTGTTTTTT. Amino acids: CASSFQQAGVYDNEKLFF.

In its sample, this clone was seen once. The gene calls are TRBV21-1 and TRBJ2-5; the table's D gene call, TRBD2, was not cross checked with the DNA. TRBV21-1 is a known pseudogene. The CDR3 loop spans 14 amino acids. The CDR3, as DNA: TGTGCCAGCACCCTGAGGGCAGAGCAAGAGACCCAGTACTTC. It specifies CASTLRAEQETQYF.

V and J are TRBV6-1 and TRBJ2-5; no clear D. Trimming took off 2 bases at V and 2 bases at J, with 12 bases between the two ends. Germline-derived CDR1 and CDR2 are MNHNS and SASEGT. This CDR3 has 15 residues. The CDR3 region is CASSEIWPAQETQYF. Written as DNA, the CDR3 is TGTGCCAGCAGTGAAATCTGGCCAGCACAAGAGACCCAGTACTTC.

The chain couples TRBV19 to TRBJ2-7, with 8 positions matching TRBD1. Germline V gene data show CDR1 as LNHDA and CDR2 as SQIVND (reference sequence). V trimming: 9 bases; J trimming: 2 bases; junction bases outside the gene matches: 9. The CDR3 totals 14 residues. The DNA of the CDR3 is TGTGCCAGCACCCGGACAGGGCCACCCTACGAGCAGTACTTC. Translation: CASTRTGPPYEQYF.

This chain uses TRBV5-1 with TRBJ1-5; no definite D call. Trimming took off 5 bases at V and 3 bases at J, with 12 bases between the two ends. The CDR3 has 14 amino acids. CDR1 and CDR2 from the germline V gene are SGHRS and YFSETQ. The CDR3 DNA reads TGCGCCAGCAGTATCGGTCAGCCCAATCAGCCCCAGCATTTT. This sequence encodes CASSIGQPNQPQHF.

The V and J genes are TRBV5-1 and TRBJ1-2, with D tentatively TRBD1 (5 bases). Germline V gene lookup returns CDR1 SGHRS and CDR2 YFSETQ. This CDR3 comprises 15 residues. Trimming took off 5 bases at V and 6 bases at J, with 20 bases between the two ends. In nucleotides, the CDR3 is TGCGCCAGCAGACTTCTCGAATCGACAGCGGATGGCTACACCTTC. Amino acid sequence: CASRLLESTADGYTF.

By sample fraction, this clone is large. The chain links TRBV5-1 to TRBJ2-7; possibly TRBD1 or TRBD2 for D (5 bases each). The CDR3 covers 14 residues. V lost 4 bases and J lost 2, with 13 bases in between. The germline V gene encodes CDR1 SGHRS and CDR2 YFSETQ. This CDR3 is CASSSFQGPYEQYF. DNA of the CDR3: TGCGCCAGCAGCAGCTTCCAGGGACCCTACGAGCAGTACTTC.

V gene TRBV12-3 or TRBV12-4 combines with J gene TRBJ1-2, with a tentative D call TRBD1 (6 bases). This CDR3 comprises 12 residues. V was cut by 6 bases and J by 6 bases, with 11 bases left in between. CDR3 loop: CASSRQANGYTF. In DNA, the CDR3 is TGTGCCAGCAGCCGACAGGCAAATGGCTACACCTTC.

The chain carries TRBV5-1 and TRBJ1-4; 10 bases line up with TRBD1. Trimming took 5 bases from V and 8 from J; bases not matched to a gene: 9. CDR1 is SGHRS and CDR2 is YFSETQ in the germline V gene. This CDR3 is built from 15 residues. As DNA, the CDR3 is TGCGCCAGCAGTCCCGGGACAGGGGTTCGGGAAAAACTGTTTTTT. This encodes CASSPGTGVREKLFF.